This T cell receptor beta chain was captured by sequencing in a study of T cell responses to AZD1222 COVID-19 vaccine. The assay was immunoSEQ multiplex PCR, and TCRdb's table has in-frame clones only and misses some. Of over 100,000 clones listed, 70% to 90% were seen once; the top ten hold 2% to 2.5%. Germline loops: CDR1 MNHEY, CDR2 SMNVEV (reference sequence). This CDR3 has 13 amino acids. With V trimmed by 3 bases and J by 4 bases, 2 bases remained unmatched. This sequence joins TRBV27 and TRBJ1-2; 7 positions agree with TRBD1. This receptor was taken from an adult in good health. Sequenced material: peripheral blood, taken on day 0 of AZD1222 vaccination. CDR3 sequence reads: CASSFRQGYGYTF. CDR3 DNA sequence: TGTGCCAGCAGTTTCCGACAGGGCTATGGCTACACCTTC.